A single sample is the source of the 30 T cell receptor beta chains below, sequenced in a study of neurological immune-mediated disorders. TCRdb reanalysed the 5' RACE reads using MiXCR and keeps one entry per CDR3 protein. The table has under 65,000 distinct CDR3 sequences, approximately 25% seen once. Time point specified: technical triplicate 2. The sequenced material came from PBMCs. The origin of the receptors is a man aged 55 to 69 with HTLV-1-associated myelopathy (HAM/TSP).

The chain is built from TRBV10-3 and TRBJ1-1; D not resolved. Germline CDR1 is ENHRY and CDR2 is SYGVKD. The CDR3 length is 14 residues. V dropped 4 bases and J dropped 0 bases, with 9 bases sitting between them. The CDR3 region has the DNA TGTGCCATCAGTGCCGGACCCTTGAACACTGAAGCTTTCTTT. Protein: CAISAGPLNTEAFF.

A few counts support this clonotype. The rearrangement joins TRBV20-1 to TRBJ1-1; 7 bases are shared with TRBD1. The V segment lost 5 bases and the J segment 1 base; nucleotides outside the gene matches: 4. This CDR3 is built from 13 residues. CDR1 is DFQATT, CDR2 SNEGSKA, per germline (reference sequence). In nucleotides, the CDR3 is TGCAGTGCTCAGGGACAGTCGAACACTGAAGCTTTCTTT. This gives the protein CSAQGQSNTEAFF.

The V call is TRBV7-9, the J call TRBJ2-5; perhaps TRBD2 as D (6 bases). Germline CDR1 and CDR2: SEHNR and FQNEAQ (reference sequence). V was pared by 2 bases and J by 5 bases, with 12 bases between. This CDR3 contains 14 residues. The CDR3 spells CASSLRGSGETQYF. The DNA of the CDR3 is TGTGCCAGCAGCTTACGGGGGTCGGGCGAGACCCAGTACTTC.

The sample holds many counts of this clonotype. This chain uses TRBV5-1 with TRBJ2-2; 9 bases map to TRBD2. The germline gives CDR1 SGHRS, CDR2 YFSETQ. The CDR3 is made up of 15 amino acids. V was clipped by 3 bases and J by 8 bases; unmatched bases: 8. Here the CDR3 DNA reads TGCGCCAGCAGCTCGACTAGCGGCCCCCGTGGGGAGCTGTTTTTT. Its protein is CASSSTSGPRGELFF.

This clonotype has a count of ten or more. This rearrangement joins TRBV28 to TRBJ2-1; 12 positions match TRBD1. The CDR3 consists of 15 residues. Trimming took 6 bases from V and 9 from J; bases not matched to a gene: 9. Looked up from germline, CDR1 is MDHEN and CDR2 is SYDVKM. In DNA, the CDR3 is TGTGCCAGCAGACTCCGGGACAGGGGGCCGGGTGAGCAGTTCTTC. Protein product: CASRLRDRGPGEQFF.

Of note for this clonotype: Mismatch with germline at one junction end may stem from a read error. CDR3: CASTQTGTEKYF. The DNA for the CDR3 is TGCGCCAGCACCCAGACAGGGACCGAGAAGTACTTC. This chain uses TRBV5-1 with TRBJ2-7; the match to TRBD1 covers 7 bases. The CDR3 loop spans 12 amino acids. CDR1 and CDR2 from the germline V gene are SGHRS and YFSETQ.

This clonotype turned up a few times. The chain is built from TRBV5-1 and TRBJ1-1; possibly TRBD1 for D (5 bases). The V end was cut by 2 bases, the J end by 0 bases, with 11 bases between. The germline V gene encodes CDR1 SGHRS and CDR2 YFSETQ. There are 15 residues in the CDR3. CDR3 residues: CASSFGGPLNTEAFF. The CDR3 coding sequence is TGCGCCAGCAGCTTTGGGGGACCGTTGAACACTGAAGCTTTCTTT.

This clonotype was detected ten times or more. The V call is TRBV20-1, the J call TRBJ2-7, with 7 bases lining up with TRBD1. The CDR3 totals 14 residues. Germline values: CDR1 DFQATT, CDR2 SNEGSKA (reference sequence). The V gene end was trimmed by 6 bases and the J gene end by 3 bases; junction bases not matched to a gene: 11. The CDR3 sequence is CSAPRGYPFYEQYF. As DNA, the CDR3 is TGCAGTGCCCCCAGGGGGTATCCTTTCTACGAGCAGTACTTC.

This clonotype showed up many times. V is TRBV5-1 and J is TRBJ2-2; D perhaps matches TRBD2 (5 bases). The CDR3 sequence is 15 residues long. Germline loops: CDR1 SGHRS, CDR2 YFSETQ. The germline V and J ends were trimmed by 4 bases and 9 bases, with 19 bases remaining between them. CDR3 sequence: CASSPAKGGFWELFF. As DNA, the CDR3 is TGCGCCAGCAGCCCCGCCAAGGGCGGGTTCTGGGAGCTGTTTTTT. Full variable domain (rest looked up from reference TRBV5-1 and TRBJ2-2): KAGVTQTPRYLIKTRGQQVTLSCSPISGHRSVSWYQQTPGQGLQFLFEYFSETQRNKGNFPGRFSGRQFSNSRSEMNVSTLELGDSALYLCASSPAKGGFWELFFGEGSRLTVL.

The chain has TRBV6-5 and TRBJ2-1, with TRBD2 identical over 11 bases. Unmatched junction bases numbered 8, after V lost 2 bases and J lost 8 bases. Germline assignment: CDR1 MNHEY and CDR2 SVGAGI. This CDR3 spans 16 amino acids. The CDR3 loop is CASSYTSGSLYDEQFF. The CDR3 DNA reads TGTGCCAGCAGTTACACTAGCGGGAGTCTTTACGATGAGCAGTTCTTC.

CDR3 sequence (DNA): TGTGCCAGCAGCTTAGTCGCTGGGTACCAAGAGACCCAGTACTTC. Translation gives CASSLVAGYQETQYF. The chain is built from TRBV7-9 and TRBJ2-5; D unclear. The CDR3 is 15 amino acids. The V end was cut by 1 base, the J end by 0 bases, with 9 bases between. In germline, CDR1 is SEHNR, CDR2 FQNEAQ (reference sequence).

Ten or more counts support this clonotype. This sequence joins TRBV6-6 and TRBJ1-1, with D possibly being TRBD1 (5 bases). Between the trimmed V and J ends, which lost 4 bases and 1 base, there was a span of 7 bases. CDR1 MNHNY and CDR2 SVGAGI come from the germline V gene (reference sequence). This CDR3 has 13 residues. The CDR3, as DNA: TGTGCCAGCAGTTGGGGGGGGAACACTGAAGCTTTCTTT. Its protein is CASSWGGNTEAFF.

Judged by abundance, this clonotype is medium-sized. The gene calls are TRBV5-1 and TRBJ2-2; D could derive from TRBD1 or TRBD2 (5 bases each). The CDR3 spans 16 residues. CDR1 SGHRS and CDR2 YFSETQ come from the germline V gene. Trimming pared 0 bases from V and 5 bases from J, leaving 14 bases between. CDR3 in amino acids: CASSLVGTLGTGELFF. CDR3 coding DNA: TGCGCCAGCAGCTTGGTCGGGACCCTGGGGACCGGGGAGCTGTTTTTT. Full variable domain (outside the CDR3, taken from reference TRBV5-1 and TRBJ2-2): KAGVTQTPRYLIKTRGQQVTLSCSPISGHRSVSWYQQTPGQGLQFLFEYFSETQRNKGNFPGRFSGRQFSNSRSEMNVSTLELGDSALYLCASSLVGTLGTGELFFGEGSRLTVL.

This clonotype was observed at least ten times. The CDR3 DNA reads as TGTGCCAGTAGTCCGTCCAGGGGGGAGACCCAGTACTTC. Encoded protein: CASSPSRGETQYF. The rearrangement links TRBV19 to TRBJ2-5, with 7 bases lining up with TRBD1. V dropped 5 bases and J dropped 5; count of bases not matched to a gene: 5. The CDR3 spans 13 residues. Germline-derived CDR1 and CDR2 are LNHDA and SQIVND (reference sequence).

The V and J genes are TRBV24-1 and TRBJ2-1; 8 bases fit TRBD2. Germline-derived CDR1 and CDR2 are KGHDR and SFDVKD. The trim removed 1 base at V and 9 bases at J, leaving 7 bases unmatched. The CDR3 spans 15 residues. The CDR3 is CATSDFSAGVFEQFF. The CDR3 region has the DNA TGTGCCACCAGTGATTTCTCAGCGGGAGTGTTTGAGCAGTTCTTC.

This clonotype was detected ten times or more. The V and J genes are TRBV28 and TRBJ2-3; 14 bases fit TRBD2. Germline lookup yields CDR1 MDHEN and CDR2 SYDVKM. With V trimmed by 6 bases and J by 2 bases, 7 bases remained unmatched. CDR3 size: 17 residues. The CDR3 DNA is TGTGCCAGCAGCCCGACGGGACTAGCGGGAGTCACAGATACGCAGTATTTT. Translating it yields CASSPTGLAGVTDTQYF.

This clonotype was counted at least ten times. The chain employs TRBV6-1 and TRBJ2-5; D is ambiguous. Trimming shortened V by 10 bases and J by 9 bases, and 18 bases separated the two germline ends. CDR3 length: 12 residues. Germline CDR1 is MNHNS and CDR2 is SASEGT. CDR3: CATINGAAAQYF. The DNA for the CDR3 is TGTGCCACCATCAACGGAGCCGCGGCCCAGTACTTC.

This clonotype was detected ten times or more. The genes are TRBV5-1 and TRBJ2-7; D may be TRBD1 or TRBD2 (6 bases each). Trimming left V 0 bases short and J 5 bases short, with 12 bases between. Germline V lookup: CDR1 SGHRS, CDR2 YFSETQ. This CDR3 region has 14 residues. CDR3 sequence: CASSLGGAKDEQYF. CDR3 nucleotide sequence: TGCGCCAGCAGCTTGGGGGGGGCCAAAGACGAGCAGTACTTC.

This rearrangement joins TRBV5-1 to TRBJ2-3; D is possibly TRBD2 (6 bases). The CDR3 is 17 amino acids. Between the trimmed V and J ends, which lost 4 bases and 0 bases, there was a span of 18 bases. Per the germline V gene, CDR1 is SGHRS and CDR2 is YFSETQ. The CDR3 here is CASSLNIASASTDTQYF. The CDR3 bases are TGCGCCAGCAGCCTGAATATCGCTAGCGCTAGCACAGATACGCAGTATTTT.

This clonotype was seen ten or more times. The gene calls are TRBV28 and TRBJ2-3; no definite D call. The CDR3 sequence is 12 residues long. V was pared by 6 bases and J by 2 bases, with 6 bases between. The germline gives CDR1 MDHEN, CDR2 SYDVKM. CDR3 in amino acids: CASSPTTDTQYF. CDR3 nucleotides: TGTGCCAGCAGCCCGACCACAGATACGCAGTATTTT.

This clonotype showed up many times. The chain couples TRBV12-3 or TRBV12-4 to TRBJ1-4; unclear D gene. This CDR3 comprises 12 residues. V lost 8 bases and J lost 7, with 11 bases in between. The CDR3: CASASEGEKLFF. The CDR3 DNA follows: TGTGCCAGCGCGTCCGAAGGTGAAAAACTGTTTTTT.

This clonotype has at least ten counts. The chain combines TRBV5-1 with TRBJ1-4; D is uncertain. Germline V CDR1 and CDR2: SGHRS, YFSETQ. The CDR3 runs 12 residues. The V end lost 0 bases, the J end lost 11 bases, and 8 bases lay between the germline ends. As DNA, the CDR3 is TGCGCCAGCAGCTTGGATGGGCATAAACTGTTTTTT. Translation gives CASSLDGHKLFF.

This clonotype was recorded many times. CDR3 amino acids: CASREQGGNSPLHF. The CDR3, as DNA: TGTGCCAGCCGGGAACAGGGCGGTAATTCACCCCTCCACTTT. This sequence joins TRBV6-5 and TRBJ1-6; a possible D gene is TRBD1 (6 bases). Trimming stripped 8 bases from V and 6 bases from J, with 14 bases between. The CDR3 spans 14 residues. The germline CDR1 and CDR2 sequences are MNHEY and SVGAGI.

Sample share makes this clonotype medium-sized (0.01 to 0.1%). This sequence joins TRBV4-1 and TRBJ1-5; D gene unclear. Trimming left V 4 bases short and J 1 base short, with 14 bases between. The CDR3 has 16 residues. Germline CDR1 and CDR2: MGHRA and YSYEKL. CDR3 bases: TGCGCCAGCAGCCCCCAACCGGGAGTAAGCAATCAGCCCCAGCATTTT. Residues: CASSPQPGVSNQPQHF.

This clonotype was found many times. V usage is TRBV14 and J usage is TRBJ2-7; possible D gene TRBD2, 5 bases. The CDR3 extends over 13 amino acids. Germline lookup yields CDR1 SGHDN and CDR2 FVKESK. Trimming cost V 2 bases and J 6 bases, with 11 bases left between them. CDR3 in amino acids: CASSQYSRVEQYF. For the CDR3, the DNA is TGTGCCAGCAGCCAATATTCGCGGGTCGAGCAGTACTTC.

The table lists this clonotype with a count of one. As DNA, the CDR3 is TGCGCCAGCAGCCAAGCCGGGACAGGGAGCTCCTACAATGAGCAGTTCTTC. Translating gives CASSQAGTGSSYNEQFF. The chain links TRBV4-1 to TRBJ2-1; 9 bases agree with TRBD1. Germline values: CDR1 MGHRA, CDR2 YSYEKL. The V and J ends lost 1 base and 0 bases, in that order; junction bases with no gene match: 4. This CDR3 region has 17 residues.

At least ten counts were recorded for this clonotype. This rearrangement joins TRBV24-1 to TRBJ2-3, with a possible D match to TRBD2 (6 bases). This CDR3 is 16 amino acids long. V shed 3 bases and J shed 8 bases, with 20 bases lying between them. Germline V lookup: CDR1 KGHDR, CDR2 SFDVKD. CDR3 loop: CATSDRGGIRSGTQYF. CDR3 in DNA: TGTGCCACCAGTGATCGTGGCGGGATAAGGTCCGGTACGCAGTATTTT.

This clonotype was seen ten or more times. This chain uses TRBV5-1 with TRBJ2-7; 9 bases match TRBD1. Per germline, CDR1 SGHRS and CDR2 YFSETQ. Trimming at V came to 5 bases and at J to 5 bases, leaving 8 bases not matched to a gene. The CDR3 runs 14 residues. The CDR3 region has the DNA TGCGCCAGCAGATTACAGGGGGCCGGGGACGAGCAGTACTTC. This translates into CASRLQGAGDEQYF.

The rearrangement links TRBV7-6 to TRBJ2-1; 10 bases are a match to TRBD1. V lost 6 bases and J lost 6; bases outside the gene matches: 8. This CDR3 contains 15 residues. Germline CDR1 is SGHVS and CDR2 is FNYEAQ. This CDR3 is CASRPSGQGINEQFF. The CDR3 DNA reads as TGTGCCAGCAGGCCATCGGGACAGGGGATCAATGAGCAGTTCTTC. Combining the CDR3 with reference TRBV7-6 and TRBJ2-1 gives the whole variable domain GAGVSQSPRYKVTKRGQDVALRCDPISGHVSLYWYRQALGQGPEFLTYFNYEAQQDKSGLPNDRFSAERPEGSISTLTIQRTEQRDSAMYRCASRPSGQGINEQFFGPGTRLTVL.

The chain has TRBV4-1 and TRBJ1-5; 7 nucleotides agree with TRBD1. Germline values: CDR1 MGHRA, CDR2 YSYEKL. V shed 0 bases and J 2 bases; nucleotides not matched to a gene: 4. The CDR3 runs 16 residues. The chain's CDR3 is CASSQEYRGGNQPQHF. The CDR3 bases are TGCGCCAGCAGCCAAGAGTACAGGGGAGGCAATCAGCCCCAGCATTTT.